This T cell receptor beta chain was documented in a study of circulating CD8 cells and anti-PD-1 response in melanoma. For the study at large: Anti-PD-1 was first-line therapy for about 50% of the 13 patients. Overall study results and limits: Patients included both untreated and previously treated individuals. Subset repertoires were largely private at M1, with under 7.5% shared. PD-1 and DPOS subsets showed similar, higher clonality than DNEG.

From live CD3+CD8+TCRalphabeta+ cells, four PD-1 and/or TIGIT subsets were sorted. This clonotype is labeled medium-sized. Its antigen is unknown. TCR libraries were prepared from approximately 15 ng of total RNA with the QIAseq Immune Repertoire TCR panel. TCRdb re-called the reads with MiXCR, one entry per CDR3 protein. The sample has some 2,500 distinct CDR3 sequences, roughly 7.9% seen once. The sample was CD8+ T cells from PBMCs, taken at baseline or after one month of anti-PD-1 therapy (not recorded which). This receptor was taken from a human donor with melanoma.

CDR3 sequence (DNA): TGTGCCAGCAGTTTTTCGACAGAAAAGGGTCAGCCCCAGCATTTT. This codes for CASSFSTEKGQPQHF. This chain uses TRBV28 with TRBJ1-5; weak D call: TRBD1 (5 bases). V was shortened by 3 bases and J by 6 bases, with 15 bases between the two germline ends. Germline CDR1 is MDHEN and CDR2 is SYDVKM. This CDR3 comprises 15 residues.